The clone carrying this T cell receptor (beta chain) was counted a single time. Antigen unknown. Germline is not matched at one junction end, which may reflect a read error. PCR used 60 Vbeta primers and 13 Jbeta primers. The data were produced by immunoSEQ multiplex PCR, yet TCRdb's version contains in-frame clones alone and is incomplete. The data hold about 41,000 clones, with 81% observed a single time. The data stem from a study of cytomegalovirus exposure and HLA in healthy donors. Whole-study findings and limits: Reported results showed that the classifier diagnosed cytomegalovirus status with high specificity and sensitivity.

The CDR3 has 15 amino acids. Germline V lookup: CDR1 SEHNR, CDR2 FQNEAQ (reference sequence). The genes are TRBV7-9 and TRBJ1-2; TRBD1 matches 7 bases. The clonotype originates from a man aged 45-60 years in good health and CMV-seronegative. Input material: PBMCs. For the CDR3, the DNA is TGTGCCAGCAGCTTAACATGGGACAGTTCCTATGGCTGCACCTTC. Its protein is CASSLTWDSSYGCTF.